A selection of T cell receptor beta chains follows, all from one sample in a study of response to subunit inactivated influenza vaccine. TCRdb itself ran the RT-PCR reads through MiXCR, one entry per CDR3 protein. The sample holds about 800,000 distinct CDR3 sequences, 21% seen once. The sample was PBMCs from blood, taken roughly 5 days after vaccination. The receptor set was obtained from a man between 50 and 59 years old who received an inactivated influenza vaccine. The CDR3 runs from the conserved cysteine through the conserved F or W. The order of the fields is J gene, V gene, D gene, CDR3 protein. D genes are given only for firm matches.

j_call: TRBJ1-3
v_call: TRBV20-1
d_call: .
cdr3_aa: CSARDRSGNTTYF

j_call: TRBJ2-3
v_call: TRBV4-2
d_call: TRBD2
cdr3_aa: CASSQDRTSGTDTQYF

j_call: TRBJ2-3
v_call: TRBV7-7
d_call: TRBD2
cdr3_aa: CASSLGVAGGPDTQYF

j_call: TRBJ1-4
v_call: TRBV29-1
d_call: .
cdr3_aa: CSVEDEDRPNEKLFF

j_call: TRBJ2-1
v_call: TRBV4-3
d_call: TRBD2
cdr3_aa: CASSPMTSGSSDEQFF

j_call: TRBJ2-3
v_call: TRBV7-2
d_call: TRBD2
cdr3_aa: CASSLDGGATDTQYF

j_call: TRBJ2-1
v_call: TRBV29-1
d_call: TRBD2
cdr3_aa: CSVSLAGVINEQFF

j_call: TRBJ2-7
v_call: TRBV7-8
d_call: .
cdr3_aa: CASSLQEFSYEQYF

j_call: TRBJ2-7
v_call: TRBV7-8
d_call: .
cdr3_aa: CASSLDIVGEQYF

j_call: TRBJ2-2
v_call: TRBV10-2
d_call: TRBD1
cdr3_aa: CASRRPGQVNTGELFF

j_call: TRBJ2-3
v_call: TRBV7-2
d_call: TRBD1
cdr3_aa: CASSLPGGYEDTQYF

j_call: TRBJ2-1
v_call: TRBV7-3
d_call: TRBD2
cdr3_aa: CASSPGGAGVTNEQFF

j_call: TRBJ2-7
v_call: TRBV10-3
d_call: TRBD2
cdr3_aa: CAISERREGSYEQYF

j_call: TRBJ2-3
v_call: TRBV20-1
d_call: TRBD2
cdr3_aa: CSARGETSGAFTDTQYF

j_call: TRBJ1-2
v_call: TRBV20-1
d_call: TRBD1
cdr3_aa: CSARAQGAFYGYTF

j_call: TRBJ2-3
v_call: TRBV7-9
d_call: .
cdr3_aa: CASSFTRAPTDTQYF

j_call: TRBJ1-2
v_call: TRBV7-2
d_call: .
cdr3_aa: CASSLGEYANYGYTF

j_call: TRBJ2-5
v_call: TRBV24-1
d_call: .
cdr3_aa: CATSPDSQETQYF

j_call: TRBJ2-1
v_call: TRBV9
d_call: TRBD1
cdr3_aa: CASSAPGQGTYNEQFF

j_call: TRBJ2-4
v_call: TRBV5-1
d_call: TRBD1
cdr3_aa: CASSLGSTGTGISNIQYF

j_call: TRBJ2-5
v_call: TRBV20-1
d_call: TRBD1
cdr3_aa: CSAIPRDRDLETQYF

j_call: TRBJ2-7
v_call: TRBV5-1
d_call: .
cdr3_aa: CASSLEGSRAYEQYF

j_call: TRBJ2-3
v_call: TRBV7-6
d_call: .
cdr3_aa: CASSSFGLNPDTQYF

j_call: TRBJ2-1
v_call: TRBV19
d_call: TRBD2
cdr3_aa: CASRNSGTTYNEQFF

j_call: TRBJ2-3
v_call: TRBV12-3/TRBV12-4
d_call: .
cdr3_aa: CASSQDFGADTQYF

j_call: TRBJ2-7
v_call: TRBV5-6
d_call: .
cdr3_aa: CASSHPLGLSSYEQYF

j_call: TRBJ1-1
v_call: TRBV5-6
d_call: .
cdr3_aa: CASSFFQNTEAFF

j_call: TRBJ2-7
v_call: TRBV4-1
d_call: TRBD1
cdr3_aa: CASSHRTGSYEQYF

j_call: TRBJ2-7
v_call: TRBV10-3
d_call: .
cdr3_aa: CAISEIPGYSSYEQYF

j_call: TRBJ2-1
v_call: TRBV27
d_call: .
cdr3_aa: CASGRLLGNEQFF

j_call: TRBJ2-1
v_call: TRBV7-2
d_call: .
cdr3_aa: CASSLEWNEQFF

j_call: TRBJ1-2
v_call: TRBV29-1
d_call: TRBD1
cdr3_aa: CSVISEGGYDRGLNYGYTF

j_call: TRBJ1-1
v_call: TRBV7-9
d_call: .
cdr3_aa: CASSPGQQAFF

j_call: TRBJ2-7
v_call: TRBV3-1
d_call: .
cdr3_aa: CASSQPLTGRSYEQYF

j_call: TRBJ2-1
v_call: TRBV29-1
d_call: .
cdr3_aa: CSVRGLGGYNEQFF

j_call: TRBJ1-1
v_call: TRBV4-1
d_call: .
cdr3_aa: CASSQVTYSSIDTEAFF